These 22 T cell receptor beta chains share one sample of origin, sequenced in a study of cytomegalovirus exposure and HLA in healthy donors. PCR involved 60 Vbeta and 13 Jbeta primers. Clones were read by immunoSEQ multiplex PCR, and TCRdb kept only the in-frame ones, dropping some. The sample consists of approximately 140,000 clones, approximately 84% of them appearing once. The specimen was PBMCs. The receptors were gathered from a woman under 30 in good health and CMV-seronegative.

The chain employs TRBV7-7 and TRBJ2-1, with TRBD2 identical over 13 bases. In germline, CDR1 is SSHAT, CDR2 FNYEAQ (reference sequence). The junction had 4 bases not matched to a gene; V was cut back by 4 bases and J by 4 bases. This CDR3 has 16 amino acids. CDR3 region: CASSYRLAGGYNEQFF. CDR3 bases: TGTGCCAGCAGCTACCGACTAGCGGGGGGTTACAATGAGCAGTTCTTC.

This sequence joins TRBV19 and TRBJ1-2; maybe TRBD1 (5 bases). CDR1 is LNHDA, CDR2 SQIVND, per germline (reference sequence). The CDR3 covers 14 residues. Trimming removed 8 bases from V and 8 bases from J, with 21 bases in between. CDR3 nucleotides: TGTGCCAGTTCCGTAACAGGTGCCCCAGGGGGCTACACCTTC. This translates into CASSVTGAPGGYTF.

The genes are TRBV29-1 and TRBJ2-2; 9 bases agree with TRBD1. CDR1 and CDR2 (germline): SQVTM, ANQGSEA. J lost 6 bases, V lost 7 bases, and 9 bases had no gene match. The CDR3 is 14 residues long. The CDR3 DNA reads as TGCAGCGGCGCCGGGACAGGGTTACCCGGGGAGCTGTTTTTT. It translates to CSGAGTGLPGELFF.

V and J are TRBV6-5 and TRBJ2-7; TRBD2 aligns across 7 bases. The CDR3 runs 15 residues. CDR1 MNHEY and CDR2 SVGAGI come from the germline V gene. Trimming at V came to 0 bases and at J to 3 bases, leaving 5 bases not matched to a gene. CDR3 amino acids: CASSYSIGGYYEQYF. The CDR3 nucleotides are TGTGCCAGCAGTTACTCGATCGGGGGGTACTACGAGCAGTACTTC.

This clone appeared a few times. The V gene is TRBV29-1, the J gene TRBJ2-5; D is uncertain. CDR1 and CDR2 (germline): SQVTM, ANQGSEA. The CDR3 has 14 amino acids. Trimming took 3 bases from V and 2 from J, leaving 13 bases between them. Here the CDR3 reads CSVDPSGVQETQYF. In DNA, the CDR3 is TGCAGCGTTGATCCTTCAGGTGTTCAAGAGACCCAGTACTTC.

The V call is TRBV27, the J call TRBJ1-5; TRBD1 agrees at 9 bases. The CDR3 loop spans 12 amino acids. The ends lost 7 bases at V and 11 bases at J; junction bases unmatched: 6. CDR1 and CDR2 (germline): MNHEY, SMNVEV (reference sequence). The CDR3 DNA reads as TGTGCCAGCATGTCTAGGACAGGGGCCCAGCATTTT. Its protein is CASMSRTGAQHF.

The chain joins TRBV19 to TRBJ2-5; tentatively, D is TRBD2 (6 bases). This CDR3 comprises 11 residues. Germline loops: CDR1 LNHDA, CDR2 SQIVND (reference sequence). Trimming left V 7 bases short and J 5 bases short, with 8 bases between. CDR3 amino acids: CASTGGETQYF. As DNA, the CDR3 is TGTGCCAGTACCGGAGGGGAGACCCAGTACTTC.

The gene calls are TRBV29-1 and TRBJ2-7, with D maybe TRBD1 (5 bases). The CDR3 is 14 residues long. Germline loops: CDR1 SQVTM, CDR2 ANQGSEA. V lost 4 bases and J 1 base, leaving 14 bases between the germline ends. The CDR3 coding sequence is TGCAGCGTTGCCCAGGGATCCAATTCCTACGAGCAGTACTTC. Its protein product is CSVAQGSNSYEQYF.

J is TRBJ2-3 and V is TRBV5-4; 8 bases line up with TRBD2. V gave up 9 bases and J gave up 2 bases; unmatched junction bases: 8. Germline CDR1 reads SGHNT; CDR2 reads YYREEE (reference sequence). This CDR3 region has 14 residues. The CDR3 DNA sequence: TGTGCCATCACTAGCGGAGGGAACACAGATACGCAGTATTTT. Translating gives CAITSGGNTDTQYF.

This clone was observed a few times. The chain has TRBV30 and TRBJ2-5; D possibly corresponds to TRBD2 (6 bases). The DNA end lines up better with TRBJ2-7; the J call may be wrong. The CDR3 totals 13 residues. Germline V CDR1 and CDR2: GTSNPN, SVGIG (reference sequence). The CDR3 DNA sequence: TGTGCCTGGAGTGTACGACTAGTATCCGAGCAGTACTTC. It is translated as CAWSVRLVSEQYF.

V usage is TRBV5-4 and J usage is TRBJ2-1; 12 positions agree with TRBD2. The CDR3 spans 16 residues. Per the germline V gene, CDR1 is SGHNT and CDR2 is YYREEE (reference sequence). V lost 0 bases, J lost 4 bases, and 2 bases stayed unmatched. The CDR3 protein is CASSLGTSGEYNEQFF. CDR3 sequence (DNA): TGTGCCAGCAGCTTGGGGACTAGCGGGGAATACAATGAGCAGTTCTTC. Full variable domain (outside the CDR3, taken from reference TRBV5-4 and TRBJ2-1): ETGVTQSPTHLIKTRGQQVTLRCSSQSGHNTVSWYQQALGQGPQFIFQYYREEENGRGNFPPRFSGLQFPNYSSELNVNALELDDSALYLCASSLGTSGEYNEQFFGPGTRLTVL.

V is TRBV4-2 and J is TRBJ1-5; TRBD1 aligns across 7 bases. CDR1 and CDR2 from the germline V gene are LGHNA and YNFKEQ. Unmatched junction bases numbered 5, after V lost 1 base and J lost 2 bases. The CDR3 is 16 amino acids. The DNA for the CDR3 is TGTGCCAGCAGCCAAGTTGAAGGGGGCGGCAATCAGCCCCAGCATTTT. Translated, it gives CASSQVEGGGNQPQHF.

The chain uses TRBV18 and TRBJ2-7; tentative D call: TRBD1 (6 bases). V was clipped by 3 bases and J by 5 bases, with 14 bases between them. This CDR3 spans 14 amino acids. Germline CDR1 and CDR2: KGHSH and LQKENI. CDR3 bases: TGTGCCAGCTCACCCGCCGGGACATTGGACGAGCAGTACTTC. Translation gives CASSPAGTLDEQYF.

The V and J genes are TRBV11-2 and TRBJ2-5, with D uncertain. The CDR3 length is 13 residues. Germline CDR1 is SGHAT and CDR2 is FQNNGV. Trimming left V 1 base short and J 3 bases short, with 6 bases between. CDR3 sequence (DNA): TGTGCCAGCAGCTTAGCAGGAAAAGAGACCCAGTACTTC. Residues: CASSLAGKETQYF.

The rearrangement uses TRBV7-9 and TRBJ1-1; D may be TRBD1 (6 bases). The V gene's germline CDR1 is SEHNR and CDR2 FQNEAQ (reference sequence). V was shortened by 5 bases and J by 5 bases, with 6 bases between the two germline ends. The CDR3 covers 11 residues. CDR3: CASSQGTEAFF. The CDR3 DNA follows: TGTGCCAGCAGCCAGGGGACTGAAGCTTTCTTT. Complete variable domain (other parts from reference TRBV7-9 and TRBJ1-1): DTGVSQNPRHKITKRGQNVTFRCDPISEHNRLYWYRQTLGQGPEFLTYFQNEAQLEKSRLLSDRFSAERPKGSFSTLEIQRTEQGDSAMYLCASSQGTEAFFGQGTRLTVV.

This chain links TRBV6-5 with TRBJ2-3; tentative D call: TRBD2 (5 bases). Germline loops: CDR1 MNHEY, CDR2 SVGAGI. V lost 4 bases and J 2 bases, leaving 13 bases between the germline ends. This CDR3 comprises 15 residues. CDR3 in DNA: TGTGCCAGCAGTTCCCCCGCAGCGGTCACAGATACGCAGTATTTT. Protein: CASSSPAAVTDTQYF.

This clone was seen a handful of times. The chain couples TRBV5-4 to TRBJ2-3, with 14 positions matching TRBD2. Germline assignment: CDR1 SGHNT and CDR2 YYREEE (reference sequence). With 3 bases clipped from V and 5 bases from J, the junction kept 5 bases outside the gene matches. This CDR3 is 16 amino acids long. The CDR3, as DNA: TGTGCCAGCAGCTCCGGACTAGCGGGAGGTCAAGATACGCAGTATTTT. Translated: CASSSGLAGGQDTQYF.

The V gene is TRBV29-1, the J gene TRBJ1-3; D not certain. Per germline, CDR1 SQVTM and CDR2 ANQGSEA. There are 12 residues in the CDR3. V lost 1 base, J lost 4 bases, and 5 bases lay in between. CDR3 sequence reads: CSVEGAGNTIYF. CDR3 DNA: TGCAGCGTTGAAGGGGCCGGAAACACCATATATTTT.

This chain uses TRBV5-1 with TRBJ2-7; D gene ambiguous. The CDR3 covers 13 residues. V was clipped by 0 bases and J by 3 bases, with 7 bases between them. The V gene's germline CDR1 is SGHRS and CDR2 YFSETQ. The CDR3: CASSLGTDYEQYF. In DNA, the CDR3 is TGCGCCAGCAGCTTGGGTACAGACTACGAGCAGTACTTC.

This chain connects TRBV19 to TRBJ1-1; D ambiguous. This CDR3 is 11 amino acids long. The V gene's germline CDR1 is LNHDA and CDR2 SQIVND (reference sequence). The V end was cut by 4 bases, the J end by 7 bases, with 7 bases between. The CDR3 sequence: CASSNSYEAFF. CDR3 nucleotide sequence: TGTGCCAGTAGTAACAGCTATGAAGCTTTCTTT.

The V call is TRBV2, the J call TRBJ1-1, with D tentatively TRBD1 (6 bases). The germline V gene has CDR1 SNHLY and CDR2 FYNNEI. This CDR3 is built from 17 residues. V dropped 0 bases and J dropped 2 bases, with 16 bases sitting between them. The CDR3 protein is CASSEAANRVINTEAFF. For the CDR3, the DNA is TGTGCCAGCAGTGAAGCTGCTAACAGGGTTATAAACACTGAAGCTTTCTTT.

The V call is TRBV29-1, the J call TRBJ2-5; a possible D gene is TRBD1 (6 bases). From germline, CDR1 is SQVTM and CDR2 ANQGSEA. Trimming pared 0 bases from V and 4 bases from J, leaving 18 bases between. CDR3 length: 16 residues. Here the CDR3 DNA reads TGCAGCGTTGAAGATCCGGCAGGGGCGTATACAGAGACCCAGTACTTC. Protein: CSVEDPAGAYTETQYF.